The entry below describes one T cell receptor (beta chain). The antigen remains unidentified. Repertoires were generated with immunoSEQ multiplex PCR, while TCRdb's copy carries only in-frame clones and drops some. The profile shows 45,000 to 60,000 clones, about 83% of them singletons. CDR3 length: 16 residues. Trimming at V came to 7 bases and at J to 2 bases, leaving 12 bases not matched to a gene. Germline-derived CDR1 and CDR2 are SGHTA and FQGNSA. This record comes from a study of T cells in localized non-small cell lung cancer. General observations from the study: Patients showing higher blood T cell density tended to see longer overall survival. A median of about 50 clones ranked among the top 100 in tumor appeared in adjacent lung.

The sequence derives from a female donor older than 55 with stage II squamous cell lung carcinoma. The sequenced sample was peripheral blood, obtained before any cancer treatment. The chain uses TRBV7-2 and TRBJ1-2; TRBD1 agrees at 8 bases. The CDR3 loop is CASTPGSDRVNYGYTF. The DNA for the CDR3 is TGTGCCAGCACCCCTGGGTCGGACAGGGTGAACTATGGCTACACCTTC.